One sample yielded the 9 T cell receptor beta chains listed below, sequenced in a study of blood T cells in healthy people across ages. Then a second PCR, running roughly 6 to 12 cycles, was carried out with a sample-barcoded 5' primer and a J-beta primer mix. TCRdb reprocessed the 5' RACE reads via MiXCR and lists one record per CDR3 protein. The profile covers roughly 900,000 distinct CDR3 sequences, with about 30% appearing a single time and approximately 15% taken by the ten largest. Sequenced material: blood. The receptors here all came from a woman over 75 in good health.

This clonotype was seen more than once but under ten times. A much bigger clone sits one base away, suggesting this may be a read error. This chain joins TRBV6-6 and TRBJ1-2; perhaps TRBD1 as D (5 bases). The CDR3 runs 15 residues. Germline CDR1 and CDR2: MNHNY and SVGAGI (reference sequence). The germline V and J ends were trimmed by 0 bases and 6 bases, with 14 bases remaining between them. CDR3 DNA: TGTGCCAGCAGTTACTCTGGCAGGGCGGACCATGGCTACACCTTC. This encodes CASSYSGRADHGYTF.

This clonotype was detected a few times. J is TRBJ2-1 and V is TRBV20-1; 7 bases fit TRBD1. The CDR3 is 17 amino acids. With 5 bases clipped from V and 5 bases from J, the junction kept 18 bases outside the gene matches. Germline assignment: CDR1 DFQATT and CDR2 SNEGSKA (reference sequence). The CDR3 protein is CSAWSLTGKFSNNEQFF. The CDR3 DNA reads as TGCAGTGCTTGGTCCCTGACAGGGAAGTTTAGCAACAATGAGCAGTTCTTC.

Turning to this clonotype: A much more abundant neighbour one base away suggests this may be a read error. The gene calls are TRBV7-2 and TRBJ2-5; unclear D gene. Germline V CDR1 and CDR2: SGHTA, FQGNSA. This CDR3 is built from 13 residues. This chain's CDR3 is CVSSLGSAETQYF. The DNA for the CDR3 is TGTGTCAGCAGCTTAGGGTCCGCGGAGACCCAGTACTTC.

This clonotype was seen more than once but under ten times. The genes are TRBV29-1 and TRBJ1-3, with a weak D call TRBD1 (5 bases). Germline V gene sequence: CDR1 SQVTM, CDR2 ANQGSEA. The CDR3 has 11 residues. Deletions cut 5 bases from V and 4 bases from J, with 6 bases between. The CDR3 spells CSVYRGNTIYF. The CDR3 coding sequence is TGCAGCGTTTACAGGGGAAACACCATATATTTT.

This clonotype appeared a few times. The chain joins TRBV6-2 or TRBV6-3 to TRBJ2-3, with TRBD1 matching 11 bases. Germline values: CDR1 MNHEY, CDR2 SVGEGT. This CDR3 is built from 16 residues. Trimming took 7 bases from V and 3 from J; bases not matched to a gene: 9. The chain's CDR3 is CASTLLGQGATDTQYF. CDR3 DNA sequence: TGTGCCAGCACCCTACTAGGACAGGGGGCGACAGATACGCAGTATTTT.

J is TRBJ1-4 and V is TRBV11-2; D ambiguous. This CDR3 has 13 amino acids. Trimming removed 5 bases at V and 5 bases at J, with 9 bases between. Germline V lookup: CDR1 SGHAT, CDR2 FQNNGV. CDR3 nucleotides: TGTGCCAGCAGCCCGACCTCGAATGAAAAACTGTTTTTT. Encoded protein: CASSPTSNEKLFF.

Details on this clonotype: It may be a read error: a sequence one base away is much more abundant. V and J are TRBV5-5 and TRBJ1-1; TRBD1 might be the D (5 bases). The germline V gene encodes CDR1 SGHKS and CDR2 YYEKEE (reference sequence). The CDR3 is 15 residues long. V dropped 1 base and J dropped 2 bases, with 12 bases sitting between them. The CDR3 loop reads CASSLSSGGNTEAFF. The CDR3 DNA reads as TGTGCCAGCAGCTTGTCGTCTGGGGGAAACACTGAAGCTTTCTTT.

This clonotype was picked up a small number of times. A much larger clone lies a single base off, so this may be a read error. The chain joins TRBV6-2 or TRBV6-3 to TRBJ2-4; perhaps TRBD2 as D (6 bases). V dropped 6 bases and J dropped 13 bases, with 16 bases sitting between them. Looked up from germline, CDR1 is MNHEY and CDR2 is SVGEGT. CDR3 size: 12 residues. This chain's CDR3 is CASRREPNEQYF. Here the CDR3 DNA reads TGTGCCAGCAGACGGGAGCCCAATGAGCAGTACTTC.

The rearrangement joins TRBV5-5 to TRBJ2-7; 10 bases agree with TRBD1. This CDR3 spans 15 amino acids. V gave up 4 bases and J gave up 4 bases; unmatched junction bases: 8. CDR1 is SGHKS and CDR2 is YYEKEE in the germline V gene (reference sequence). The CDR3 sequence is CASSPGTGALYEQYV. As DNA, the CDR3 is TGTGCCAGCAGCCCCGGGACAGGGGCCCTTTACGAGCAGTACGTC.